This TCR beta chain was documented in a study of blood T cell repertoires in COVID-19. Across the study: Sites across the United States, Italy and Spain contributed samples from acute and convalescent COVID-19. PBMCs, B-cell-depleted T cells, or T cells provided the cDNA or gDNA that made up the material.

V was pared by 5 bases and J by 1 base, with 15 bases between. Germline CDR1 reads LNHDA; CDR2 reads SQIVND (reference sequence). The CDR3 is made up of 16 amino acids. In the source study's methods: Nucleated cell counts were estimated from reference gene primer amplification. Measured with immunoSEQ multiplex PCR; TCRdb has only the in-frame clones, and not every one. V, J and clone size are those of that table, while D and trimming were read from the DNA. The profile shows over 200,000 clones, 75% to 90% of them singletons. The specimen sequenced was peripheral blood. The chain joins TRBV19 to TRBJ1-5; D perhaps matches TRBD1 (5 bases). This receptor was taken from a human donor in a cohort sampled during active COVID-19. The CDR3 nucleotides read TGTGCCAGTAGTGGGGGTTGGGGGGTGAGCAATCAGCCCCAGCATTTT. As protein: CASSGGWGVSNQPQHF.